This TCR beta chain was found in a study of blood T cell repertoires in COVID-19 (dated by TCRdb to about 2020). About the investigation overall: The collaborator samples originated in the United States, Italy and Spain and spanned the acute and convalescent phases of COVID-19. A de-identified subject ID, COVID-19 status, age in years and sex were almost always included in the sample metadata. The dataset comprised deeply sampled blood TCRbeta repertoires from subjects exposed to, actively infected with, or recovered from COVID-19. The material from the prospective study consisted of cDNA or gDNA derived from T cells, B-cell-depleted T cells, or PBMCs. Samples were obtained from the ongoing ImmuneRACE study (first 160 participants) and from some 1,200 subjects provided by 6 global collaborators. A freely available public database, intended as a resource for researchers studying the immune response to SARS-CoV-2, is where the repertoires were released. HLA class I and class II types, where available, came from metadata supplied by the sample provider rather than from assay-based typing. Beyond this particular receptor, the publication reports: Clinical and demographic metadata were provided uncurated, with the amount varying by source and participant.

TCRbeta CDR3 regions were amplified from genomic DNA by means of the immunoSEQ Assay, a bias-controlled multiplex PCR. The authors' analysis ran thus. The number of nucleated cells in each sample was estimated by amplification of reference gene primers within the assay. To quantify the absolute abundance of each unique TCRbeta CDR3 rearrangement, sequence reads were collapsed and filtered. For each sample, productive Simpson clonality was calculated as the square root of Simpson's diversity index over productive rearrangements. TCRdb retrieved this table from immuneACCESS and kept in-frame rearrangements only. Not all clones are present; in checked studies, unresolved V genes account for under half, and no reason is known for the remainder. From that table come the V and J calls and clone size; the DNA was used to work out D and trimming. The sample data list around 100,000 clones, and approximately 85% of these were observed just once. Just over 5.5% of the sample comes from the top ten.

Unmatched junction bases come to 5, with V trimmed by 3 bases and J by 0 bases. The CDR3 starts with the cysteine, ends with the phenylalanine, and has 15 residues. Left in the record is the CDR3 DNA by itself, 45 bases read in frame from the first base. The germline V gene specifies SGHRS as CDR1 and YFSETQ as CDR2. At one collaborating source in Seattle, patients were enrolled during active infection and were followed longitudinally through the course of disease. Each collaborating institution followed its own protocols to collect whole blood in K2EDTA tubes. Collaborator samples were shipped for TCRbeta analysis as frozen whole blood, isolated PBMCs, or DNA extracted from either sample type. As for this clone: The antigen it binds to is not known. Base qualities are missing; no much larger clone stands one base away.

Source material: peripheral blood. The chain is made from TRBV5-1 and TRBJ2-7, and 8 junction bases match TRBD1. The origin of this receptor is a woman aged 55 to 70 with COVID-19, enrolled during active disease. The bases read TGCGCCAGCAGCTCCCCCGGGACAGGCTCCTACGAGCAGTACTTC. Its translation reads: CASSSPGTGSYEQYF. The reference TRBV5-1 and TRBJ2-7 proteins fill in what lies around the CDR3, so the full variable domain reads KAGVTQTPRYLIKTRGQQVTLSCSPISGHRSVSWYQQTPGQGLQFLFEYFSETQRNKGNFPGRFSGRQFSNSRSEMNVSTLELGDSALYLCASSSPGTGSYEQYFGPGTRLTVT.